The 12 T cell receptor beta chains in this list originate from one sample, sequenced in a study of regulatory T cells in long-lasting Graves disease. Building the TCR beta libraries relied on iRepertoire HTBI primers, and CDR3 regions underwent Arm-PCR. MiXCR was run by TCRdb on the multiplex PCR reads, yielding one entry per CDR3 protein. The table shows roughly 500,000 distinct CDR3 sequences, with 22% occurring only once. Time point noted: persistent/refractory GD, antithyroid drugs over 5 years with positive TRAb. Extracted PBMC RNA gave rise to the TCR library. The specimen was peripheral blood mononuclear cells (PBMCs), collected when the disease was refractory, from a patient treated with antithyroid drugs. All receptors derive from a female donor with Graves disease.

A word on this clonotype: A junction boundary mismatches the germline segment, possibly from a read error. The chain is built from TRBV6-2 or TRBV6-3 and TRBJ2-6, with a tentative D call TRBD1 (5 bases). CDR1 and CDR2 from the germline V gene are MNHEY and SVGEGT. The CDR3 runs to 18 residues. CDR3 in DNA: TGTGCCAGCAGTTACGAGGCCAGCCGATACTCTGGGGCCAACGTCCTAACTTTC. Translated, it gives CASSYEASRYSGANVLTF.

This clonotype showed up many times. The chain has TRBV29-1 and TRBJ1-2; 8 nucleotides match TRBD1. In germline, CDR1 is SQVTM, CDR2 ANQGSEA. The trim removed 6 bases at V and 9 bases at J, leaving 6 bases unmatched. This CDR3 contains 11 residues. The DNA of the CDR3 is TGCAGCGTGGAGACAGGGGAGCGCTACACCTTC. Translation gives CSVETGERYTF.

This rearrangement joins TRBV6-9 to TRBJ2-1; no reliable D call. Germline-derived CDR1 and CDR2 are MNHGY and SVAAGI. The CDR3 is 15 amino acids. V lost 4 bases, J lost 3 bases, and 13 bases lay in between. The CDR3 DNA reads TGTGCCAGCAGTTGCTTATCCGGCTACTACAATGAGCAGTTCTTC. As protein: CASSCLSGYYNEQFF.

This clonotype was recorded at least ten times. The rearrangement joins TRBV6-1 to TRBJ1-1, with D possibly being TRBD1 (5 bases). CDR3 length equals 14 residues. Per germline, CDR1 MNHNS and CDR2 SASEGT. V lost 6 bases, J lost 0 bases, and 11 bases lay in between. The DNA for the CDR3 is TGTGCCAGCAGCCCTCAGGGCATGAACACTGAAGCTTTCTTT. Translating gives CASSPQGMNTEAFF.

The chain links TRBV19 to TRBJ1-2; 9 nucleotides align to TRBD1. The germline CDR1 and CDR2 sequences are LNHDA and SQIVND (reference sequence). CDR3 length: 13 amino acids. The J segment lost 10 bases and the V segment lost 5 bases, leaving 8 bases of the junction unmatched. The CDR3 bases are TGTGCCAGTAGTCCACCGGGACAGGGACCCTACACCTTC. Its translation: CASSPPGQGPYTF.

The table lists this clonotype with many counts. CDR3 nucleotides: TGTGCCAGCAGTTTATTGACAGGGGACGAAAAACTGTTTTTT. As protein: CASSLLTGDEKLFF. The chain carries TRBV28 and TRBJ1-4, with TRBD1 matching 8 bases. The length of the CDR3 is 14 residues. CDR1 is MDHEN, CDR2 SYDVKM, per germline. Trimming at V came to 1 base and at J to 8 bases, leaving 3 bases not matched to a gene. Filled out from reference TRBV28 and TRBJ1-4, the complete variable domain reads DVKVTQSSRYLVKRTGEKVFLECVQDMDHENMFWYRQDPGLGLRLIYFSYDVKMKEKGDIPEGYSVSREKKERFSLILESASTNQTSMYLCASSLLTGDEKLFFGSGTQLSVL.

In its sample, this clonotype was seen many times. The chain joins TRBV7-3 to TRBJ1-5; no definite D call. Trimming pared 5 bases from V and 0 bases from J, leaving 17 bases between. The CDR3 covers 17 residues. In germline, CDR1 is SGHTA, CDR2 FQGTGA. The CDR3 region has the DNA TGTGCCAGCAGCCCTCTTTGGGCACCCTATAGCAATCAGCCCCAGCATTTT. Encoded protein: CASSPLWAPYSNQPQHF.

There are a few counts of this clonotype. The V and J genes are TRBV19 and TRBJ1-2; the match to TRBD1 covers 8 bases. The CDR3 totals 14 residues. The germline V gene has CDR1 LNHDA and CDR2 SQIVND (reference sequence). The V gene end was trimmed by 8 bases and the J gene end by 5 bases; junction bases not matched to a gene: 10. The CDR3 protein is CASSSPGTGYGYTF. Here the CDR3 DNA reads TGTGCCAGTTCTTCTCCCGGGACAGGATATGGCTACACCTTC.

This clonotype showed up many times. V gene TRBV6-1 combines with J gene TRBJ1-1, with 8 positions matching TRBD1. The CDR3 spans 15 residues. The J segment lost 1 base and the V segment lost 5 bases, leaving 6 bases of the junction unmatched. The V gene's germline CDR1 is MNHNS and CDR2 SASEGT. Written as DNA, the CDR3 is TGTGCCAGCAGTCCCCTCGGACAGGGGAACACTGAAGCTTTCTTT. Its translation: CASSPLGQGNTEAFF.

This clonotype was observed at least ten times. This chain connects TRBV9 to TRBJ2-5; the match to TRBD2 covers 11 bases. The CDR3 contains 16 residues. Trimming removed 0 bases from V and 5 bases from J; junction bases left unmatched: 6. Germline V gene data show CDR1 as SGDLS and CDR2 as YYNGEE. This chain's CDR3 is CASSVDSGGAGETQYF. The CDR3 region has the DNA TGTGCCAGCAGCGTAGATAGCGGGGGGGCCGGGGAGACCCAGTACTTC.

This clonotype was seen a few times. The V and J genes are TRBV11-3 and TRBJ2-7, with 8 bases that match TRBD2. V dropped 2 bases and J dropped 5; count of bases not matched to a gene: 5. The CDR3 length is 14 residues. The V gene's germline CDR1 is SGHNT and CDR2 YENEEA. The CDR3, as DNA: TGTGCCAGCAGCTTATACGGGAGGGGTGACGAGCAGTACTTC. Its translation: CASSLYGRGDEQYF.

This clonotype was seen at least ten times. The chain carries TRBV2 and TRBJ1-4, with unresolved D. Germline V CDR1 and CDR2: SNHLY, FYNNEI. Between the trimmed V and J ends, which lost 2 bases and 8 bases, there was a span of 6 bases. The CDR3 consists of 12 residues. CDR3 sequence: CASSEFIEKLFF. Here the CDR3 DNA reads TGTGCCAGCAGTGAATTTATCGAAAAACTGTTTTTT.